This T cell receptor beta chain is from a study of blood T cell repertoires in COVID-19. The protocol was immunoSEQ multiplex PCR, while the TCRdb copy is restricted to in-frame clones and leaves out a portion. This sample yields some 220,000 clones, of which about nine tenths are seen a single time; approximately 3% belongs to the top ten. Clinical histories supplied by participants themselves formed the basis of cohort assignment. Germline CDR1 and CDR2: MNHEY and SVGEGT. This CDR3 contains 15 residues. With 4 bases clipped from V and 3 bases from J, the junction kept 5 bases outside the gene matches. This clone occurred once.

The sample taken for sequencing was PBMCs or T cells enriched from blood (not recorded which). The J gene is TRBJ2-3, the V gene TRBV6-2 or TRBV6-3, with 9 nucleotides matching TRBD2. The sequence was collected from a woman between 50 and 59 years old in a cohort exposed to, infected with or recovered from COVID-19 (not recorded which). CDR3 DNA sequence: TGTGCCAGCAGTTCCGCGGGGGGGATGACAGATACGCAGTATTTT. As protein: CASSSAGGMTDTQYF.